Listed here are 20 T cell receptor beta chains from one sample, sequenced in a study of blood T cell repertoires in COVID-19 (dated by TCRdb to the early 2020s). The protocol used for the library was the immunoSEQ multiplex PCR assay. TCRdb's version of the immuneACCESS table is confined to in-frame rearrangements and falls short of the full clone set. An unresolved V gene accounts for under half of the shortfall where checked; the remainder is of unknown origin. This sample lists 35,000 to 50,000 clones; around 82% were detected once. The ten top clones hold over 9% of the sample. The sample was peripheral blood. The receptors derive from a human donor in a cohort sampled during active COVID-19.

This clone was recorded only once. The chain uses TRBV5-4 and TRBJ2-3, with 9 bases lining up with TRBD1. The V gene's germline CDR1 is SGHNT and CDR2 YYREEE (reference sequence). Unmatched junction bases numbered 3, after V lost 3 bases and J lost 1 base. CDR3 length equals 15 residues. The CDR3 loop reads CASSSGDRGTDTQYF. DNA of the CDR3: TGTGCCAGCAGCTCAGGGGACAGGGGCACAGATACGCAGTATTTT.

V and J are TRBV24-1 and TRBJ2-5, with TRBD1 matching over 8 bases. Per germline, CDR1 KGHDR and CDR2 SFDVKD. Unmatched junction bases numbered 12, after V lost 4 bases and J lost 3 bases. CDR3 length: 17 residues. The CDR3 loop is CATSDPSPGTGKETQYF. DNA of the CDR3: TGTGCCACCAGTGACCCCTCACCCGGGACAGGTAAAGAGACCCAGTACTTC.

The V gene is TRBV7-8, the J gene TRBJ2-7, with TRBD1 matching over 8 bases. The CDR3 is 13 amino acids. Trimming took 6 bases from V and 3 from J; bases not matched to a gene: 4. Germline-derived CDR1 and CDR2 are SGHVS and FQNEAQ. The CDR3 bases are TGTGCCAGCAGTCCAGACAGGGGCTACGAGCAGTACTTC. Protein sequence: CASSPDRGYEQYF.

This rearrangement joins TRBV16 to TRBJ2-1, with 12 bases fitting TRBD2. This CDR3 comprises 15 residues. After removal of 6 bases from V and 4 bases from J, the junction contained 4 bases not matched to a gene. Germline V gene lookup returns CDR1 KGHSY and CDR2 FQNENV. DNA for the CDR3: TGTGCCAGCAGAGGACTAGCGGGGTTTTACAATGAGCAGTTCTTC. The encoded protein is CASRGLAGFYNEQFF.

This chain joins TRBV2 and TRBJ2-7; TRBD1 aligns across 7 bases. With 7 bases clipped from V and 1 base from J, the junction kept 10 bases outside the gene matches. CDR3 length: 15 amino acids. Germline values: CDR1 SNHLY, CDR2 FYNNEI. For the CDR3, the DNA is TGTGCCAGCAAGTGGGGACAGACCCGTTCCTACGAGCAGTACTTC. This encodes CASKWGQTRSYEQYF.

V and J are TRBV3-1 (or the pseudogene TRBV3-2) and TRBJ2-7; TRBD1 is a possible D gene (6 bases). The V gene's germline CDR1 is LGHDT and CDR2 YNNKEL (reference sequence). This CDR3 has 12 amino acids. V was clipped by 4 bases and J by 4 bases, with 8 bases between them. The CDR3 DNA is TGTGCCAGCAGCCTAACAGGGTACGAGCAGTACTTC. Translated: CASSLTGYEQYF.

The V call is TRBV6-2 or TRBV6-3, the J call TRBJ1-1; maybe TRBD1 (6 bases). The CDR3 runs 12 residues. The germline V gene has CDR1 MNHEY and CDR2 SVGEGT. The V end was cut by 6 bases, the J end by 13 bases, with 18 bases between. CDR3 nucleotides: TGTGCCAGCAGCTCTGGACAGTTAGGAGGTTTCTTT. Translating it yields CASSSGQLGGFF.

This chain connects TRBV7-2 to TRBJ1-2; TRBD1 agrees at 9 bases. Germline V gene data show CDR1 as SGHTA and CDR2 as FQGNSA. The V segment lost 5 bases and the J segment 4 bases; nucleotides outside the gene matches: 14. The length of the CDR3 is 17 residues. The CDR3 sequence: CASSPGAAGTGSYGYTF. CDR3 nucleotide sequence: TGTGCCAGCAGCCCCGGCGCCGCCGGGACAGGGTCCTATGGCTACACCTTC.

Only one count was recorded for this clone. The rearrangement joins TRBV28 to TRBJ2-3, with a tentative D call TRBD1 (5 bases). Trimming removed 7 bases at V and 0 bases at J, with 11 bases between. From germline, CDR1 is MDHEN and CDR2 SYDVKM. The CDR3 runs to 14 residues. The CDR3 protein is CASNPQGSTDTQYF. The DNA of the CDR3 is TGTGCCAGCAACCCTCAGGGTAGCACAGATACGCAGTATTTT.

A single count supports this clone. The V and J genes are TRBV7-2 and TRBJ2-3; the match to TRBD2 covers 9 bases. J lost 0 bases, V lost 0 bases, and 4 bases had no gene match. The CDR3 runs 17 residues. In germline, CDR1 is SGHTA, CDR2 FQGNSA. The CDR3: CASSLAAGGSSTDTQYF. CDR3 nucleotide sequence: TGTGCCAGCAGCTTAGCCGCGGGGGGGTCTAGCACAGATACGCAGTATTTT.

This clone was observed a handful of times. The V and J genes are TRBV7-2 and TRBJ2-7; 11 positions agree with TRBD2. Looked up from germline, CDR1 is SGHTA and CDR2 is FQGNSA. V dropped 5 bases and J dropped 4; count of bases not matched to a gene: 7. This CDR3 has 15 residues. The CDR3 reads CASSTTSGVGYEQYF. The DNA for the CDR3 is TGTGCCAGCAGCACGACTAGCGGGGTAGGGTACGAGCAGTACTTC.

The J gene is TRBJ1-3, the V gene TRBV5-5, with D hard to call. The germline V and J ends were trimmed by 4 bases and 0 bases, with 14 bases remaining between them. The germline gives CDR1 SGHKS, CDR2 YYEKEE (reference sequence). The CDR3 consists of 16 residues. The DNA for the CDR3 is TGTGCCAGCAGCGATTGGGGAGTCAGCTCTGGAAACACCATATATTTT. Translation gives CASSDWGVSSGNTIYF.

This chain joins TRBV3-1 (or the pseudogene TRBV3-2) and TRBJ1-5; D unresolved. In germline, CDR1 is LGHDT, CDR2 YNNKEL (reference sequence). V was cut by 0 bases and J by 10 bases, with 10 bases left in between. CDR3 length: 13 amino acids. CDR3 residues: CASSQDPRSPQHF. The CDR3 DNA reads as TGTGCCAGCAGCCAAGATCCGAGATCACCCCAGCATTTT.

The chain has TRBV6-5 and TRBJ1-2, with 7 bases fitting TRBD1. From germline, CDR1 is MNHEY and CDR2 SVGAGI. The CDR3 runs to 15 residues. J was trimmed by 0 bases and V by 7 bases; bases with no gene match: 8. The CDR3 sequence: CASTADREPNYGYTF. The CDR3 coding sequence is TGTGCCAGCACCGCCGACAGGGAACCTAACTATGGCTACACCTTC.

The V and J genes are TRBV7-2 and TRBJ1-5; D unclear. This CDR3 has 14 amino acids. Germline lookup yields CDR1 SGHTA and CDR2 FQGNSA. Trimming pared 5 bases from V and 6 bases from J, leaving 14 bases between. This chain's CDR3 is CASSVSSAGQPQHF. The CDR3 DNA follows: TGTGCCAGCAGCGTCAGCTCGGCGGGTCAGCCCCAGCATTTT.

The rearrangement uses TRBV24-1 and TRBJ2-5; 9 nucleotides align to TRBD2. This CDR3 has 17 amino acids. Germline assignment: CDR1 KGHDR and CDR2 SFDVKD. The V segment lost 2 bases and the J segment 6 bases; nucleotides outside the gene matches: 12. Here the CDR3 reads CATSDYRPRGGHQTQYF. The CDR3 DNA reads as TGTGCCACCAGTGATTATCGCCCGCGGGGGGGCCACCAGACCCAGTACTTC.

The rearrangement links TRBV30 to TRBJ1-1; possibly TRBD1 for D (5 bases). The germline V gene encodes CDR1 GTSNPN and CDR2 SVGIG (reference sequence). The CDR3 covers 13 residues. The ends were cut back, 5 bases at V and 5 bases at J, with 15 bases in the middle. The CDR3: CAWGVGGRTEAFF. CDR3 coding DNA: TGTGCCTGGGGGGTGGGGGGAAGGACTGAAGCTTTCTTT.

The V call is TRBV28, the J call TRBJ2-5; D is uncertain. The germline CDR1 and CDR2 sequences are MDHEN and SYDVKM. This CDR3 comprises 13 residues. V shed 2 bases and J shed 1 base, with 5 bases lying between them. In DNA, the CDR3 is TGTGCCAGCAGTTTAGCGGCCCAAGAGACCCAGTACTTC. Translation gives CASSLAAQETQYF.

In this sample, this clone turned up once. In nucleotides, the CDR3 is TGTGCCAGCAGCTTAGACAGGGGTGGAAACACCATATATTTT. Residues: CASSLDRGGNTIYF. The gene calls are TRBV7-8 and TRBJ1-3, with 7 bases identical to TRBD1. The CDR3 is 14 residues long. The V gene's germline CDR1 is SGHVS and CDR2 FQNEAQ. The J segment lost 3 bases and the V segment lost 1 base, leaving 0 bases of the junction unmatched.

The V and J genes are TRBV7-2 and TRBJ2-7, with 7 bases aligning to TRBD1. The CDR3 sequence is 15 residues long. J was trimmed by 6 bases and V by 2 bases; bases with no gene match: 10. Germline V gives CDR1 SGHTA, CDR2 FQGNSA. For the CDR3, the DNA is TGTGCCAGCAGCTTACGACAGGGTGGTGGCGGCGAGCAGTACTTC. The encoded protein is CASSLRQGGGGEQYF.